This entry lists 16 T cell receptor beta chains sequenced from one sample in a study of blood T cell repertoires in COVID-19 (TCRdb year 2020). The library was generated by the immunoSEQ multiplex PCR assay. Imported from immuneACCESS, the table was reduced by TCRdb to in-frame sequences with V and J called. These copies leave out some clones; in studies compared against another copy, an unresolved V gene accounts for under half, and the cause of the remainder is not known. The sample records about 370,000 clones, approximately 91% of which are singletons. Jointly, the top ten make up around 0.94% of the sample. Specimen: PBMCs or T cells enriched from blood (not recorded which). Receptors were obtained from a middle-aged woman who had been exposed to COVID-19.

The CDR3 here is CASMANADTQYF. The CDR3 bases are TGTGCCAGCATGGCCAATGCAGATACGCAGTATTTT. The J gene is TRBJ2-3, the V gene TRBV2; no clear D. The germline V gene has CDR1 SNHLY and CDR2 FYNNEI. This CDR3 region has 12 residues. The ends were cut back, 7 bases at V and 4 bases at J, with 9 bases in the middle.

The chain uses TRBV3-1 (or the pseudogene TRBV3-2) and TRBJ1-5; possibly TRBD1 for D (6 bases). Trimming left V 3 bases short and J 6 bases short, with 6 bases between. Germline V lookup: CDR1 LGHDT, CDR2 YNNKEL (reference sequence). The CDR3 is 12 residues long. The CDR3 sequence: CASSQDSQPQHF. The CDR3, as DNA: TGTGCCAGCAGCCAGGACAGTCAGCCCCAGCATTTT.

The chain links TRBV7-2 to TRBJ2-7; TRBD2 matches 10 bases. Trimming removed 6 bases from V and 4 bases from J; junction bases left unmatched: 3. The germline CDR1 and CDR2 sequences are SGHTA and FQGNSA. The CDR3 sequence is 13 residues long. DNA for the CDR3: TGTGCCAGCAGACTAGCGGGGCCATACGAGCAGTACTTC. Translated: CASRLAGPYEQYF.

The rearrangement uses TRBV18 and TRBJ2-3; 7 bases are a match to TRBD2. V was clipped by 3 bases and J by 4 bases; unmatched bases: 10. Germline CDR1 is KGHSH and CDR2 is LQKENI. This CDR3 contains 16 residues. This CDR3 is CASSPAIAGPSDTQYF. The CDR3 region has the DNA TGTGCCAGCTCACCGGCTATAGCGGGTCCTTCAGATACGCAGTATTTT.

The gene calls are TRBV9 and TRBJ2-7; D gene ambiguous. The germline CDR1 and CDR2 sequences are SGDLS and YYNGEE. This CDR3 is 14 amino acids long. Trimming left V 2 bases short and J 1 base short, with 10 bases between. The CDR3, as DNA: TGTGCCAGCAGCGTCGGGTCTGAATCCTACGAGCAGTACTTC. Its translation: CASSVGSESYEQYF.

The chain carries TRBV5-1 and TRBJ1-1; 8 nucleotides match TRBD1. CDR3 length: 14 amino acids. CDR1 SGHRS and CDR2 YFSETQ come from the germline V gene. The V and J ends lost 0 bases and 6 bases, in that order; junction bases with no gene match: 4. This chain's CDR3 is CASSLEQGGPEAFF. Written as DNA, the CDR3 is TGCGCCAGCAGCTTGGAACAGGGGGGCCCTGAAGCTTTCTTT. The variable domain in full, with the rest retrieved from reference TRBV5-1 and TRBJ1-1, is KAGVTQTPRYLIKTRGQQVTLSCSPISGHRSVSWYQQTPGQGLQFLFEYFSETQRNKGNFPGRFSGRQFSNSRSEMNVSTLELGDSALYLCASSLEQGGPEAFFGQGTRLTVV.

The gene calls are TRBV2 and TRBJ1-5, with TRBD1 matching 8 bases. The CDR3 contains 13 residues. Trimming cost V 7 bases and J 6 bases; bases outside gene matches: 5. Germline-derived CDR1 and CDR2 are SNHLY and FYNNEI. The CDR3 bases are TGTGCCAGCAAGGGACAGGTATCTCAGCCCCAGCATTTT. Its translation: CASKGQVSQPQHF.

This chain uses TRBV4-3 with TRBJ1-5; 8 bases are shared with TRBD1. CDR3 length: 14 residues. Germline values: CDR1 LGHNA, CDR2 YSLEER. V was pared by 1 base and J by 4 bases, with 0 bases of the junction left unmatched. The CDR3 region is CASSQGQGNQPQHF. CDR3 coding DNA: TGCGCCAGCAGCCAAGGACAGGGGAATCAGCCCCAGCATTTT.

This chain joins TRBV19 and TRBJ1-2, with D perhaps matching TRBD1 (5 bases). CDR3 length equals 16 residues. Germline V lookup: CDR1 LNHDA, CDR2 SQIVND (reference sequence). Trimming pared 6 bases from V and 4 bases from J, leaving 21 bases between. The CDR3 region is CASSVQGRSPIYGYTF. For the CDR3, the DNA is TGTGCCAGTAGCGTTCAGGGCAGGAGTCCGATCTATGGCTACACCTTC.

This chain links TRBV19 with TRBJ1-5; D gene uncertain. Germline CDR1 LNHDA, CDR2 SQIVND (reference sequence). V gave up 2 bases and J gave up 4 bases, with 9 bases separating them. The CDR3 runs to 14 residues. This CDR3 reads CASSIPTTNQPQHF. CDR3 in DNA: TGTGCCAGTAGTATACCCACTACGAATCAGCCCCAGCATTTT.

The chain joins TRBV5-4 to TRBJ2-6; 9 bases agree with TRBD1. The CDR3 is 18 residues long. Trimming at V came to 4 bases and at J to 2 bases, leaving 10 bases not matched to a gene. Germline V CDR1 and CDR2: SGHNT, YYREEE (reference sequence). This chain's CDR3 is CASSERDRVPAGANVLTF. The CDR3 DNA follows: TGTGCCAGCAGCGAGAGGGACAGGGTGCCAGCTGGGGCCAACGTCCTGACTTTC.

The CDR3 sequence: CASSIGQGSNQPQHF. As DNA, the CDR3 is TGTGCCAGTAGTATTGGACAGGGAAGCAATCAGCCCCAGCATTTT. The gene calls are TRBV19 and TRBJ1-5; 8 bases map to TRBD1. Germline V CDR1 and CDR2: LNHDA, SQIVND (reference sequence). The trim removed 3 bases at V and 1 base at J, leaving 2 bases unmatched. There are 15 residues in the CDR3.

CDR3 in amino acids: CASSPTDSNQPQHF. The CDR3 DNA is TGTGCCAGCTCACCCACAGATAGCAATCAGCCCCAGCATTTT. The V call is TRBV18, the J call TRBJ1-5; D unresolved. Trimming removed 3 bases from V and 0 bases from J, with 6 bases in between. Per germline, CDR1 KGHSH and CDR2 LQKENI. This CDR3 region has 14 residues.

This chain joins TRBV7-6 and TRBJ2-1; TRBD2 matches 9 bases. The junction had 5 bases not matched to a gene; V was cut back by 1 base and J by 7 bases. The CDR3 runs 15 residues. Germline V CDR1 and CDR2: SGHVS, FNYEAQ. In DNA, the CDR3 is TGTGCCAGCAGCTTAGTTGGTAGCGGGAGTAATGAGCAGTTCTTC. This translates into CASSLVGSGSNEQFF.

The chain links TRBV14 to TRBJ1-1, with 8 positions matching TRBD1. The CDR3 extends over 16 amino acids. CDR1 SGHDN and CDR2 FVKESK come from the germline V gene. Trimming removed 4 bases from V and 0 bases from J; junction bases left unmatched: 7. CDR3 region: CASSRGQAGMNTEAFF. CDR3 in DNA: TGTGCCAGCAGCCGGGGACAGGCGGGGATGAACACTGAAGCTTTCTTT.

This clone was seen just once. The chain combines TRBV3-1 (or the pseudogene TRBV3-2) with TRBJ2-5, with TRBD2 identical over 12 bases. There are 20 residues in the CDR3. Germline CDR1 is LGHDT and CDR2 is YNNKEL (reference sequence). The V segment lost 0 bases and the J segment 5 bases; nucleotides outside the gene matches: 16. CDR3 sequence: CASSQDLKTSTSGGRETQYF. In DNA, the CDR3 is TGTGCCAGCAGCCAAGATCTTAAGACATCTACTAGCGGGGGGAGGGAGACCCAGTACTTC.